This T cell receptor (beta chain) was sequenced in a study of blood T cell repertoires in COVID-19. On the study more broadly: T cells, B-cell-depleted T cells, or PBMCs provided the cDNA or gDNA that served as material.

Authors' processing steps: Researchers report that nucleated cell counts were estimated from reference gene primer amplification. Method: immunoSEQ multiplex PCR; TCRdb's copy keeps in-frame clones and lacks some. Clonal size and the V and J genes are those of that table, whereas D and trimming came from the DNA. The sample shows more than 250,000 clones, around 88% of them seen only once. Trimming pared 5 bases from V and 0 bases from J, leaving 16 bases between. This CDR3 has 17 residues. The germline gives CDR1 KGHSH, CDR2 LQKENI. Participants, roughly 18 to 90 years old, spanned around 25 US areas. Clinical history as reported by participants underpinned cohort assignment.

This chain joins TRBV18 and TRBJ2-2; D ambiguous. The clonotype originates from a middle-aged woman who had recovered from COVID-19. The sample comprised PBMCs or T cells enriched from blood (not recorded which). The CDR3 loop is CASSGPRLRSNTGELFF. Written as DNA, the CDR3 is TGTGCCAGCTCAGGGCCAAGGCTCAGATCGAACACCGGGGAGCTGTTTTTT.